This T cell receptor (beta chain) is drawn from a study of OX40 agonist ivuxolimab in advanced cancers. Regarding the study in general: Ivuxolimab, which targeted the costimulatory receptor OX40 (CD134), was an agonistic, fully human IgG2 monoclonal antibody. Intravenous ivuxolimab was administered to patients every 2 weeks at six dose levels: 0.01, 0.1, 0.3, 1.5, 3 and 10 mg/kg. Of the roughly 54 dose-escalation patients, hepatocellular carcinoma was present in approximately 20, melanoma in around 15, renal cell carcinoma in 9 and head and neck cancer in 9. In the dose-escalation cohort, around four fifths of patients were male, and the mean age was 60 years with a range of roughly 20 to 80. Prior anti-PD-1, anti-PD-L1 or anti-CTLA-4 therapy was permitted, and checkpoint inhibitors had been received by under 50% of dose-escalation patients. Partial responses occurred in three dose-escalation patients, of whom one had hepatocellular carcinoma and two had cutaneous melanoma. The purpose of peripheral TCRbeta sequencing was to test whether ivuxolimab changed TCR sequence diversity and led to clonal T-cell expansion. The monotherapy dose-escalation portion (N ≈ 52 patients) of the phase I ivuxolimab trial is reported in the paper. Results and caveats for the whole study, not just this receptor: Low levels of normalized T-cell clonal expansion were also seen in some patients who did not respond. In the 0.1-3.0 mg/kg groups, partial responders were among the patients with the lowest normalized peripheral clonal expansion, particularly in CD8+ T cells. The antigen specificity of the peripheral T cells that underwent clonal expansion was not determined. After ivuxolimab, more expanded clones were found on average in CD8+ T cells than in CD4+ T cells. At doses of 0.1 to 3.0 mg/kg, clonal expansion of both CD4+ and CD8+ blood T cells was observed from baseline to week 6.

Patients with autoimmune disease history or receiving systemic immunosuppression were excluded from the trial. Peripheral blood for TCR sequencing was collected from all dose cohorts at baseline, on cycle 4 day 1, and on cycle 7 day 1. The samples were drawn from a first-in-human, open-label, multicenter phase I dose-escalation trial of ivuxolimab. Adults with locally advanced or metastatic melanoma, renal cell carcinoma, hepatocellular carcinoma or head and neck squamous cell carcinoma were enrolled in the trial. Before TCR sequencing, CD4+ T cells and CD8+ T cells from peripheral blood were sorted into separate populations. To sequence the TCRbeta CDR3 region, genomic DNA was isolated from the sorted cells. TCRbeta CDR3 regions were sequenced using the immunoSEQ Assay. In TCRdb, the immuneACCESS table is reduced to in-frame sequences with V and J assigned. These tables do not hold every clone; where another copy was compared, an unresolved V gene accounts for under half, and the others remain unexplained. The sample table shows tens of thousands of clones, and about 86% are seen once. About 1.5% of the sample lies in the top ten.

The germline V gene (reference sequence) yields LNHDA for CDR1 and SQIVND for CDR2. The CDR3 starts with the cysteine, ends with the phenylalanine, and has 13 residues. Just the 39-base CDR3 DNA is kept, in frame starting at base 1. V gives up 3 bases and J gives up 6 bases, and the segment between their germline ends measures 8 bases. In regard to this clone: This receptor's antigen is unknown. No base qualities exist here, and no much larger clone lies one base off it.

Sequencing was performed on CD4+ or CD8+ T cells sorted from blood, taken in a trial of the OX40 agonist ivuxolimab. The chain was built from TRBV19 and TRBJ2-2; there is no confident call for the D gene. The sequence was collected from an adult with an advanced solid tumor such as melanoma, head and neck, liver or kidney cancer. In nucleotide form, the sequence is TGTGCCAGTAGTATCCGGGTGGCCGGGGAGCTGTTTTTT. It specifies CASSIRVAGELFF.